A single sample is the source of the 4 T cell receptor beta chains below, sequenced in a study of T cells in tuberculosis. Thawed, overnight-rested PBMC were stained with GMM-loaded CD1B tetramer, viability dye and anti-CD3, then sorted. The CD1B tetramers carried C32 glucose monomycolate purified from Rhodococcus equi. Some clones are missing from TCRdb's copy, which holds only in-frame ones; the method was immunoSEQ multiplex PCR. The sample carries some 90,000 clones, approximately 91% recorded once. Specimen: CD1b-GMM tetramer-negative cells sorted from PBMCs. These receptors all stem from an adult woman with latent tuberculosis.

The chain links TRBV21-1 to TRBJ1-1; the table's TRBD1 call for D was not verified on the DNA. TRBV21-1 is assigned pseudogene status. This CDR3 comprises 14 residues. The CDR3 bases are TGTGCCAGCAGCAGGGGACAGATGAACACTGAAGCTTTCTTT. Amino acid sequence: CASSRGQMNTEAFF.

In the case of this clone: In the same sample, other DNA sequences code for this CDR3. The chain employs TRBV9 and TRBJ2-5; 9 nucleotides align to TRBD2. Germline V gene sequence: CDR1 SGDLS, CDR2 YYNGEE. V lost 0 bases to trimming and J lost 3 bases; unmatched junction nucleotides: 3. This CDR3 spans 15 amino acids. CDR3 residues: CASSVEAGGKETQYF. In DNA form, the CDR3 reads TGTGCCAGCAGCGTAGAAGCGGGGGGCAAAGAGACCCAGTACTTC.

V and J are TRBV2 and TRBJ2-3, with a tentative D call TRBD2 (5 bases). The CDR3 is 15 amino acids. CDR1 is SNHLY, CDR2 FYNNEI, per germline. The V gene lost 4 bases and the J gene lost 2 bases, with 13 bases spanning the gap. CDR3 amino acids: CASSGTRQPTDTQYF. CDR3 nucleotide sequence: TGTGCCAGCAGTGGGACTCGCCAACCCACAGATACGCAGTATTTT.

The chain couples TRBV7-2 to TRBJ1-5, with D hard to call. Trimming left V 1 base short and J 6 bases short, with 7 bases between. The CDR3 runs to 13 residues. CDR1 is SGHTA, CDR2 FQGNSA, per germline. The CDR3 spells CASSLEEGQPQHF. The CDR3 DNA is TGTGCCAGCAGCTTAGAGGAGGGTCAGCCCCAGCATTTT. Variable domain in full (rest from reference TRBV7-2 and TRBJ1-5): GAGVSQSPSNKVTEKGKDVELRCDPISGHTALYWYRQSLGQGLEFLIYFQGNSAPDKSGLPSDRFSAERTGGSVSTLTIQRTQQEDSAVYLCASSLEEGQPQHFGDGTRLSIL.